This T cell receptor beta chain derives from a study of control samples from healthy donors and cancer patients. This table comes from immunoSEQ multiplex PCR, and its TCRdb copy is limited to in-frame clones, with some not included. Here the sample spans over 90,000 clones, under 95% being singletons. In this sample, this clone turned up once. CDR1 and CDR2 (germline): SNHLY, FYNNEI. Trimming removed 2 bases from V and 0 bases from J, with 11 bases in between. The CDR3 contains 17 residues. The chain combines TRBV2 with TRBJ2-6; D is ambiguous. The sequence came from a woman aged 18-29 years in good health. What was sequenced was blood. The CDR3 loop reads CASSETTVSSGANVLTF. CDR3 sequence (DNA): TGTGCCAGCAGTGAAACAACAGTGAGCTCTGGGGCCAACGTCCTGACTTTC.